This T cell receptor (beta chain) was documented in a study of T cells in Graves' hyperthyroidism and ophthalmopathy. Germline values: CDR1 KGHDR, CDR2 SFDVKD. V gave up 4 bases and J gave up 4 bases; unmatched junction bases: 11. This CDR3 has 16 residues. Authors of the study amplified TCR beta CDR3 regions from RNA transcripts. First-round RT-PCR with HTBI primers amplified the TCR CDR3 region. TCRdb redid the calling of the multiplex PCR reads with MiXCR, one entry per CDR3 protein. This sample has almost 600,000 distinct CDR3 sequences; around 42% occur once, and the top ten carry approximately 8.4%. Notes on this clonotype: What it binds is not known.

Broader study findings: A model using 13 V-J features told ophthalmopathy apart from stable hyperthyroidism. Prediction of ophthalmopathy progression came a median approximately 6.5 months pre-onset.

The rearrangement joins TRBV24-1 to TRBJ2-7, with 8 bases identical to TRBD2. Sequencing input: peripheral blood or thyroid tissue (not recorded which). The receptor was derived from a woman between 18 and 29 years old with Graves' hyperthyroidism. CDR3 loop: CATSEGGTRGSYEQYF. CDR3 DNA: TGTGCCACCAGTGAGGGGGGGACTAGAGGATCTTACGAGCAGTACTTC.